These T cell receptor beta chains were read from a single sample in a study of T cell responses to AZD1222 COVID-19 vaccine. Generated by immunoSEQ multiplex PCR, the TCRdb table keeps only in-frame clones and is missing some. The table includes roughly 130,000 clones, roughly 90% detected once. Sequenced here: peripheral blood, sampled on day 0 of AZD1222 vaccination. The receptor source for this set is an adult in good health. Both conserved end residues are part of each CDR3. A D gene is named only where the DNA matches it firmly. For some rows the clone size is stated as once, few or many, or as a class when expanded; others skip it.

V gene: TRBV20-1
D gene: -
clone size: few
J gene: TRBJ2-5
CDR3 protein: CSASGPGLQETQYF
CDR3 DNA: TGCAGTGCTAGTGGGCCAGGCCTCCAAGAGACCCAGTACTTC

V gene: TRBV25-1
D gene: -
clone size: once
J gene: TRBJ1-1
CDR3 protein: CASSEVGPGTEAFF
CDR3 DNA: TGTGCCAGCAGTGAGGTAGGCCCGGGCACTGAAGCTTTCTTT

V gene: TRBV19
D gene: -
clone size: -
J gene: TRBJ1-2
CDR3 protein: CASSEQSYGYTF
CDR3 DNA: TGTGCCAGTAGTGAACAGAGCTATGGCTACACCTTC

V gene: TRBV7-9
D gene: -
clone size: -
J gene: TRBJ1-5
CDR3 protein: CASSALNGNQPQHF
CDR3 DNA: TGTGCCAGCAGCGCTCTCAATGGCAATCAGCCCCAGCATTTT

V gene: TRBV28
D gene: TRBD1
clone size: -
J gene: TRBJ1-1
CDR3 protein: CASSPQGQMNTEAFF
CDR3 DNA: TGTGCCAGCAGTCCGCAGGGACAGATGAACACTGAAGCTTTCTTT

V gene: TRBV3-1/TRBV3-2
D gene: -
clone size: -
J gene: TRBJ1-5
CDR3 protein: CASSQVQGPWPQHF
CDR3 DNA: TGTGCCAGCAGCCAAGTCCAGGGCCCCTGGCCCCAGCATTTT

V gene: TRBV9
D gene: -
clone size: -
J gene: TRBJ2-4
CDR3 protein: CASSRSGAPTENIQYF
CDR3 DNA: TGTGCCAGCAGCCGATCCGGGGCCCCAACTGAAAACATTCAGTACTTC

V gene: TRBV5-1
D gene: TRBD1
clone size: -
J gene: TRBJ2-4
CDR3 protein: CASSLSQTGANIQYF
CDR3 DNA: TGCGCCAGCAGCCTTTCACAGACAGGGGCCAACATTCAGTACTTC

V gene: TRBV7-9
D gene: TRBD1
clone size: -
J gene: TRBJ1-3
CDR3 protein: CASSLGDRDRNTIYF
CDR3 DNA: TGTGCCAGCAGCTTAGGGGACAGGGACCGAAACACCATATATTTT

V gene: TRBV5-1
D gene: -
clone size: -
J gene: TRBJ2-2
CDR3 protein: CASSMGLNTGELFF
CDR3 DNA: TGCGCCAGCAGTATGGGGCTGAACACCGGGGAGCTGTTTTTT

V gene: TRBV6-6
D gene: TRBD2
clone size: -
J gene: TRBJ2-5
CDR3 protein: CASSLGTSGFQETQYF
CDR3 DNA: TGTGCCAGCAGCCTAGGGACTAGCGGATTCCAAGAGACCCAGTACTTC

V gene: TRBV5-4
D gene: TRBD1
clone size: once
J gene: TRBJ2-7
CDR3 protein: CASSSKRTGDYEQYF
CDR3 DNA: TGTGCCAGCAGCTCAAAAAGGACAGGGGACTACGAGCAGTACTTC

V gene: TRBV4-3
D gene: TRBD2
clone size: -
J gene: TRBJ2-4
CDR3 protein: CASSQGEGLAKNIQYF
CDR3 DNA: TGCGCCAGCAGCCAAGGGGAGGGGCTGGCCAAAAACATTCAGTACTTC

V gene: TRBV3-1/TRBV3-2
D gene: TRBD1
clone size: -
J gene: TRBJ1-2
CDR3 protein: CASGQTGGEAGYTF
CDR3 DNA: TGTGCCAGCGGGCAGACAGGGGGCGAAGCTGGCTACACCTTC

V gene: TRBV4-2
D gene: TRBD2
clone size: -
J gene: TRBJ2-3
CDR3 protein: CASSHTTSGSEDTQYF
CDR3 DNA: TGTGCCAGCAGCCATACGACTAGCGGGAGTGAAGATACGCAGTATTTT

V gene: TRBV5-6
D gene: TRBD2
clone size: -
J gene: TRBJ2-1
CDR3 protein: CASSLVTSGIEQFF
CDR3 DNA: TGTGCCAGCAGCTTGGTAACTAGCGGGATAGAGCAGTTCTTC

V gene: TRBV19
D gene: TRBD1
clone size: -
J gene: TRBJ1-2
CDR3 protein: CASSTTGGGGYTF
CDR3 DNA: TGTGCCAGTAGTACCACAGGGGGAGGTGGCTACACCTTC

V gene: TRBV15
D gene: TRBD1
clone size: few
J gene: TRBJ2-2
CDR3 protein: CATSRDRPPPGGWNTGELFF
CDR3 DNA: TGTGCCACCAGCCGGGACCGGCCCCCCCCAGGGGGATGGAACACCGGGGAGCTGTTTTTT

V gene: TRBV3-1/TRBV3-2
D gene: -
clone size: -
J gene: TRBJ2-1
CDR3 protein: CASSQDGVSGSNEQFF
CDR3 DNA: TGTGCCAGCAGCCAAGATGGGGTAAGCGGCTCGAACGAGCAGTTCTTC

V gene: TRBV6-5
D gene: -
clone size: -
J gene: TRBJ1-1
CDR3 protein: CASSYFLGNTEAFF
CDR3 DNA: TGTGCCAGCAGTTACTTTCTGGGGAACACTGAAGCTTTCTTT

V gene: TRBV19
D gene: TRBD2
clone size: once
J gene: TRBJ2-7
CDR3 protein: CASGISGASYEQYF
CDR3 DNA: TGTGCCAGTGGTATAAGCGGGGCCTCCTACGAGCAGTACTTC

V gene: TRBV30
D gene: -
clone size: -
J gene: TRBJ1-6
CDR3 protein: CAWSVGPPGLNSPLHF
CDR3 DNA: TGTGCCTGGAGTGTAGGTCCGCCAGGCCTTAATTCACCCCTCCACTTT

V gene: TRBV7-9
D gene: -
clone size: -
J gene: TRBJ2-1
CDR3 protein: CASTIGGAGVEQFF
CDR3 DNA: TGTGCCAGCACCATTGGGGGGGCGGGAGTTGAGCAGTTCTTC

V gene: TRBV7-6
D gene: -
clone size: -
J gene: TRBJ1-1
CDR3 protein: CASSATTGYGLNTEAFF
CDR3 DNA: TGTGCCAGCAGCGCAACCACCGGGTACGGACTGAACACTGAAGCTTTCTTT

V gene: TRBV20-1
D gene: -
clone size: -
J gene: TRBJ1-1
CDR3 protein: CSASSYSVNTEAFF
CDR3 DNA: TGCAGTGCTAGTAGTTACAGCGTGAACACTGAAGCTTTCTTT

V gene: TRBV9
D gene: TRBD1
clone size: -
J gene: TRBJ1-6
CDR3 protein: CASSGQGNSPLHF
CDR3 DNA: TGTGCCAGCAGCGGACAGGGTAATTCACCCCTCCACTTT

V gene: TRBV7-8
D gene: -
clone size: few
J gene: TRBJ1-1
CDR3 protein: CASSRETVNTEAFF
CDR3 DNA: TGTGCCAGCAGTCGCGAGACAGTGAACACTGAAGCTTTCTTT

V gene: TRBV24-1
D gene: -
clone size: -
J gene: TRBJ1-2
CDR3 protein: CATSFGDGYTF
CDR3 DNA: TGTGCCACCAGTTTCGGGGATGGCTACACCTTC

V gene: TRBV2
D gene: TRBD2
clone size: -
J gene: TRBJ2-2
CDR3 protein: CASSERSGSFSGELFF
CDR3 DNA: TGTGCCAGCAGTGAACGGAGCGGGAGTTTCTCCGGGGAGCTGTTTTTT

V gene: TRBV7-6
D gene: TRBD2
clone size: -
J gene: TRBJ2-2
CDR3 protein: CASTPVSSGSGELFF
CDR3 DNA: TGTGCCAGCACTCCCGTGTCCAGCGGGAGTGGGGAGCTGTTTTTT

V gene: TRBV5-1
D gene: TRBD2
clone size: -
J gene: TRBJ2-1
CDR3 protein: CASSFELAVYNEQFF
CDR3 DNA: TGCGCCAGCAGCTTTGAACTAGCGGTCTACAATGAGCAGTTCTTC

V gene: TRBV27
D gene: TRBD1
clone size: -
J gene: TRBJ1-1
CDR3 protein: CASRQDRGPYLNTEAFF
CDR3 DNA: TGTGCCAGCAGACAAGACAGGGGGCCCTACTTGAACACTGAAGCTTTCTTT

V gene: TRBV2
D gene: -
clone size: -
J gene: TRBJ1-5
CDR3 protein: CASSEGAALSNQPQHF
CDR3 DNA: TGTGCCAGCAGTGAAGGGGCAGCTTTAAGCAATCAGCCCCAGCATTTT

V gene: TRBV19
D gene: -
clone size: -
J gene: TRBJ1-5
CDR3 protein: CASTPRGWGQPQHF
CDR3 DNA: TGTGCCAGTACCCCACGGGGGTGGGGTCAGCCCCAGCATTTT

V gene: TRBV15
D gene: -
clone size: -
J gene: TRBJ1-2
CDR3 protein: CATSVGAFYGYTF
CDR3 DNA: TGTGCCACCAGCGTGGGGGCCTTCTATGGCTACACCTTC